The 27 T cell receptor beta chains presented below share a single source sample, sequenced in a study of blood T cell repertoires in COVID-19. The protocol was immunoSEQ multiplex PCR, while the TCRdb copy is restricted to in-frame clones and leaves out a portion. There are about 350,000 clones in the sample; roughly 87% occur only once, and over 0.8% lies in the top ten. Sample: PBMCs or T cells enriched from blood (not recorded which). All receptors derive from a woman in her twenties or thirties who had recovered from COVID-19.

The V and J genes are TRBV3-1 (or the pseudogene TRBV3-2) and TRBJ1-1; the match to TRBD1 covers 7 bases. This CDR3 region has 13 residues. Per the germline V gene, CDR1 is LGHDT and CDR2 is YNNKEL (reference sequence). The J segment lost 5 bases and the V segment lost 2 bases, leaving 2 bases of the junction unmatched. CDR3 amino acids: CASSQRGQTEAFF. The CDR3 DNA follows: TGTGCCAGCAGCCAACGGGGACAGACTGAAGCTTTCTTT.

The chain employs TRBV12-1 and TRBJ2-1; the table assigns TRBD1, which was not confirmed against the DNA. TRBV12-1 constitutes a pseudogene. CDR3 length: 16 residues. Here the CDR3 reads CASSFGQPDLYNEQFF. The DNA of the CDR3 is TGTGCCAGCAGCTTTGGACAGCCCGACCTCTACAATGAGCAGTTCTTC.

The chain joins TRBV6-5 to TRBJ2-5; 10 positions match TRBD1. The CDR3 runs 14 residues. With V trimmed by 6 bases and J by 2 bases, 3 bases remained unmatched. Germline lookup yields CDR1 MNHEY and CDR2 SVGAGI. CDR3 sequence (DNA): TGTGCCAGCAGCCGACAGGGGGCGCAAGAGACCCAGTACTTC. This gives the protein CASSRQGAQETQYF.

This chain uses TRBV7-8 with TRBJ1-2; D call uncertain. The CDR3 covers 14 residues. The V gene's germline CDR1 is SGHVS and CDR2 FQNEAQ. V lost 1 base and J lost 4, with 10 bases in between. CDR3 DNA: TGTGCCAGCAGCTTAGGCGGAACGTCCTATGGCTACACCTTC. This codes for CASSLGGTSYGYTF. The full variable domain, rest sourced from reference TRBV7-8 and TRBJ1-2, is GAGVSQSPRYKVAKRGQDVALRCDPISGHVSLFWYQQALGQGPEFLTYFQNEAQLDKSGLPSDRFFAERPEGSVSTLKIQRTQQEDSAVYLCASSLGGTSYGYTFGSGTRLTVV.

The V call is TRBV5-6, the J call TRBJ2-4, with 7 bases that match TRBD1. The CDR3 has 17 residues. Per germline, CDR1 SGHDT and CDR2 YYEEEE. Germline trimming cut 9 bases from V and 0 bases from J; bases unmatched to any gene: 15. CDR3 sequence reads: CATYRTGQTLAKNIQYF. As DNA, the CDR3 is TGTGCCACTTATCGGACAGGACAAACTTTAGCCAAAAACATTCAGTACTTC.

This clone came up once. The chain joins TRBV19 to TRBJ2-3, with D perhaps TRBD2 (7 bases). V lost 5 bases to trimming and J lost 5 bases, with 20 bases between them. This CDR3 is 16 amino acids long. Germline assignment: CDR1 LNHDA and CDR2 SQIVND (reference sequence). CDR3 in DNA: TGTGCCAGTAGTCCGACCGGCGGGGGCCGGGGAGATACGCAGTATTTT. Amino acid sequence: CASSPTGGGRGDTQYF.

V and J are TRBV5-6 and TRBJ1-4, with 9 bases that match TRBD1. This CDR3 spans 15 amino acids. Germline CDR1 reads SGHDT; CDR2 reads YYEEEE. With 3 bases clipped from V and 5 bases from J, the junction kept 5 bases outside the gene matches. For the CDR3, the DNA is TGTGCCAGCAGCTCCAACAGGGGGCGAAATGAAAAACTGTTTTTT. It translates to CASSSNRGRNEKLFF.

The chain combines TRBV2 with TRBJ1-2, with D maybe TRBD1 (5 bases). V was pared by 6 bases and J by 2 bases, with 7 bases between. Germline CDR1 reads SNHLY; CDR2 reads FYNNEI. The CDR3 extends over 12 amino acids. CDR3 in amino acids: CASRTENYGYTF. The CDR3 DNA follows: TGTGCCAGCAGGACAGAAAACTATGGCTACACCTTC.

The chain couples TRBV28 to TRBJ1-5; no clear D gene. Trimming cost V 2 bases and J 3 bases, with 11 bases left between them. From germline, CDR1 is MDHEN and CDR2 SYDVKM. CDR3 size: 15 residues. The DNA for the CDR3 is TGTGCCAGCAGTTTAAGGTCGGGGAACAATCAGCCCCAGCATTTT. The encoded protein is CASSLRSGNNQPQHF.

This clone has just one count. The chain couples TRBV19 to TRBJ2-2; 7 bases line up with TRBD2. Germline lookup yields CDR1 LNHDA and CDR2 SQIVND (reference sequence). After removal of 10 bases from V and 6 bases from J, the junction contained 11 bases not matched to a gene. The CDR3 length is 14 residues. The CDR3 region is CATSGGGGAGELFF. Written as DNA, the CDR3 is TGTGCCACATCCGGCGGGGGAGGTGCCGGGGAGCTGTTTTTT.

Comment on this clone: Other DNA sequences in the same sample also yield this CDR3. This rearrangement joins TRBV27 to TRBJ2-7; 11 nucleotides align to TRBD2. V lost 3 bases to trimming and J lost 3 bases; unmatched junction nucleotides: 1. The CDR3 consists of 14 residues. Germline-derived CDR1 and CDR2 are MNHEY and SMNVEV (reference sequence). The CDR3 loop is CASSFTSGGYEQYF. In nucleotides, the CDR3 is TGTGCCAGCAGTTTCACTAGCGGGGGCTACGAGCAGTACTTC.

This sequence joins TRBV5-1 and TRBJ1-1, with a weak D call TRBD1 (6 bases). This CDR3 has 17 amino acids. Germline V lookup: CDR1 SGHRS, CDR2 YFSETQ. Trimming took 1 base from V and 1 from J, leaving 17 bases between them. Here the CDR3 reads CASSLNPGALRNTEAFF. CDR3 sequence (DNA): TGCGCCAGCAGCTTGAACCCAGGGGCCCTGAGGAACACTGAAGCTTTCTTT.

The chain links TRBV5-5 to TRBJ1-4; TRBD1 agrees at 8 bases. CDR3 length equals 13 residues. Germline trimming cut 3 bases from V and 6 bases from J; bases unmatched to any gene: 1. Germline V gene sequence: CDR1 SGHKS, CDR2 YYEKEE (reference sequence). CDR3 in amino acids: CASSSGGDEKLFF. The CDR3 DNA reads TGTGCCAGCAGCTCAGGGGGCGATGAAAAACTGTTTTTT.

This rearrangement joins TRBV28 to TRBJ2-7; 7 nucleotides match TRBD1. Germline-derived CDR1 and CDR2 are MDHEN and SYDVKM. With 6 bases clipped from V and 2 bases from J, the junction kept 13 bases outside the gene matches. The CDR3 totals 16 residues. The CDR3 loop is CASSDADRDRPYEQYF. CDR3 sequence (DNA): TGTGCCAGCAGCGACGCGGACCGGGACAGACCCTACGAGCAGTACTTC.

CDR3 DNA sequence: TGTGCCAGCAGTGTGGGGGCCTCTGGGGCCAACGTCCTGACTTTC. This encodes CASSVGASGANVLTF. The chain recombines TRBV2 with TRBJ2-6, with D perhaps matching TRBD1 (6 bases). The CDR3 is made up of 15 amino acids. Germline V gene data show CDR1 as SNHLY and CDR2 as FYNNEI. The germline V and J ends were trimmed by 4 bases and 0 bases, with 7 bases remaining between them.

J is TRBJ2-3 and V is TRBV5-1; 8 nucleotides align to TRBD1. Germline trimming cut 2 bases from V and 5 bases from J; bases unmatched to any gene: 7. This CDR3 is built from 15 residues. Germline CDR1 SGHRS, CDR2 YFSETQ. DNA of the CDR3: TGCGCCAGCAGCTTCCAGGGGGCCATACAAGATACGCAGTATTTT. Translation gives CASSFQGAIQDTQYF.

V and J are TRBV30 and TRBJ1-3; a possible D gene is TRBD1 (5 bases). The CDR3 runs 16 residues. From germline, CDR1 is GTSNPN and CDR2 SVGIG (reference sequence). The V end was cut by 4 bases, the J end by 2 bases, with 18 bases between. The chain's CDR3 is CAWIPGIPLAGNTIYF. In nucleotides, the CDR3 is TGTGCCTGGATCCCAGGGATACCCCTCGCTGGAAACACCATATATTTT.

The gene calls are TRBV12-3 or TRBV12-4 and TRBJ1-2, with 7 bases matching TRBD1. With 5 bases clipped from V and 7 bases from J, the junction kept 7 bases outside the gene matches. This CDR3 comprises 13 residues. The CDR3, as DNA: TGTGCCAGCAGTCCCGGGGCAGGGGGTGGCTACACCTTC. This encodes CASSPGAGGGYTF.

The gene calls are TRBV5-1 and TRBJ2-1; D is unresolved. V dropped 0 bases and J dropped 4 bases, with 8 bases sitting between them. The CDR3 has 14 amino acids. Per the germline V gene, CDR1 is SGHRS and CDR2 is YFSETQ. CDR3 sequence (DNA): TGCGCCAGCAGCTTGGGACTGGAATACAATGAGCAGTTCTTC. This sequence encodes CASSLGLEYNEQFF.

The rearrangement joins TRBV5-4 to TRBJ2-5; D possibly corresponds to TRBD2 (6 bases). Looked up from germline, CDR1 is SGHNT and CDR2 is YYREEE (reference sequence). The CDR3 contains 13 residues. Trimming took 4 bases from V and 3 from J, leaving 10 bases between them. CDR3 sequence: CASSETREETQYF. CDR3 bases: TGTGCCAGCAGCGAGACTAGGGAAGAGACCCAGTACTTC.

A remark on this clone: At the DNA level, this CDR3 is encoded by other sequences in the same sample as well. DNA of the CDR3: TGTGCCAGCAGTTTAGGACAGAAGAACACTGAAGCTTTCTTT. Translation gives CASSLGQKNTEAFF. The chain has TRBV28 and TRBJ1-1, with TRBD1 as a possible D gene (6 bases). V gave up 2 bases and J gave up 1 base, with 8 bases separating them. This CDR3 has 14 amino acids. CDR1 is MDHEN, CDR2 SYDVKM, per germline. The variable domain in full, with the rest retrieved from reference TRBV28 and TRBJ1-1, is DVKVTQSSRYLVKRTGEKVFLECVQDMDHENMFWYRQDPGLGLRLIYFSYDVKMKEKGDIPEGYSVSREKKERFSLILESASTNQTSMYLCASSLGQKNTEAFFGQGTRLTVV.

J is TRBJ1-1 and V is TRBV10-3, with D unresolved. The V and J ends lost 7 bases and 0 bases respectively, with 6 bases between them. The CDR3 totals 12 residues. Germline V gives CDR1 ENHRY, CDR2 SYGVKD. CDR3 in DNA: TGTGCCATCAAGAACATGAACACTGAAGCTTTCTTT. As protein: CAIKNMNTEAFF.

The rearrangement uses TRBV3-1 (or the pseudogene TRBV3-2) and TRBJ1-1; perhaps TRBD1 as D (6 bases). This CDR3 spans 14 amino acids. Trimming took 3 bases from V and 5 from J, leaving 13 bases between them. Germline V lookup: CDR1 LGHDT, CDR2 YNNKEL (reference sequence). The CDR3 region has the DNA TGTGCCAGCAGCCAGGCTACAGGGAAGACTGAAGCTTTCTTT. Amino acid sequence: CASSQATGKTEAFF.

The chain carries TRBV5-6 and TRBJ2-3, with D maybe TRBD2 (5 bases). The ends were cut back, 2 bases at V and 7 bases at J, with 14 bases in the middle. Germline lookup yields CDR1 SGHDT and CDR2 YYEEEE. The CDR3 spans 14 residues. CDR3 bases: TGTGCCAGCAGCTTATGGCAGGAGGCGAATACGCAGTATTTT. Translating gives CASSLWQEANTQYF.

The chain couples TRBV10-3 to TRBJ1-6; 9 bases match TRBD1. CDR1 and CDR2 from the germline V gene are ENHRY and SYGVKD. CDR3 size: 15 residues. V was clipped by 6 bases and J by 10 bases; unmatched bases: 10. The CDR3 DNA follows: TGTGCCATCAGCGATGAAGGGACAGGGAGCTCACCCCTCCACTTT. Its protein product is CAISDEGTGSSPLHF.

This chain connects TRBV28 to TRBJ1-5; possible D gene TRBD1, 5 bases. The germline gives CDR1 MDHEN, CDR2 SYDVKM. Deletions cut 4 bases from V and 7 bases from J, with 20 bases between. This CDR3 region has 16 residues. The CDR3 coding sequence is TGTGCCAGCAGTTCTTCAAGGGGTCGGATCGGGCAGCCCCAGCATTTT. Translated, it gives CASSSSRGRIGQPQHF.

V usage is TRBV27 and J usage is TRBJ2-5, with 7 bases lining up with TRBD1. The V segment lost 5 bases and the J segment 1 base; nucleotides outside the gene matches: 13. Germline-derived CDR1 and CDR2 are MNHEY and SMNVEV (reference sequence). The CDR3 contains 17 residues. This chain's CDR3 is CASSSFPRQGGQETQYF. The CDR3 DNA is TGTGCCAGCAGTAGCTTTCCACGACAGGGCGGCCAAGAGACCCAGTACTTC.